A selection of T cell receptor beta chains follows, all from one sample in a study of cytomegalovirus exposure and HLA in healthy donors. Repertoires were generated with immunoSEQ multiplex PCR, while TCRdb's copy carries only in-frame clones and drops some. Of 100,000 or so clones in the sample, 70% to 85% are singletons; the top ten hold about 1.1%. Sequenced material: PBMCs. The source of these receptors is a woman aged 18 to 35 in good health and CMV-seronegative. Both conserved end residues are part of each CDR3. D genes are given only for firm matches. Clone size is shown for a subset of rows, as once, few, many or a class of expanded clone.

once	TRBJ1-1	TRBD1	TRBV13	CASSQGQLNTEAFF	TGTGCCAGCAGCCAGGGACAGCTGAACACTGAAGCTTTCTTT
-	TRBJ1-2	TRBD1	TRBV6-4	CASSEAGGHGYTF	TGTGCCAGCAGTGAGGCAGGGGGCCATGGCTACACCTTC
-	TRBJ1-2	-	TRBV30	CAWSVEEYGYTF	TGTGCCTGGAGTGTAGAGGAGTATGGCTACACCTTC
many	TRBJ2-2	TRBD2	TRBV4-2	CASSRLAGETGELFF	TGTGCCAGCAGCCGACTAGCGGGAGAAACCGGGGAGCTGTTTTTT
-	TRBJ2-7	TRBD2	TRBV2	CASRAGAERYF	TGTGCCAGCAGAGCGGGGGCGGAGCGGTACTTC
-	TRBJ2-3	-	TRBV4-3	CASSRVRLTSTDTQYF	TGCGCCAGCAGCCGAGTGAGACTAACAAGCACAGATACGCAGTATTTT
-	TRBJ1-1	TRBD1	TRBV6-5	CASSYRTGKGEAFF	TGTGCCAGCAGTTACAGGACAGGGAAAGGTGAAGCTTTCTTT
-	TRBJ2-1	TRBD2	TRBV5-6	CASSLGLAVNEQFF	TGTGCCAGCAGCTTAGGTCTAGCGGTCAATGAGCAGTTCTTC
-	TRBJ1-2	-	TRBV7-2	CASSPRQAGGYTF	TGTGCCAGCAGCCCCCGACAGGCAGGTGGCTACACCTTC
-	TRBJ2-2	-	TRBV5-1	CASGFQGAAGELFF	TGCGCCAGCGGGTTTCAAGGTGCGGCCGGGGAGCTGTTTTTT
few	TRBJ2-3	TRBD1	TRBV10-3	CAISEVWTGGTGTQYF	TGTGCCATCAGTGAGGTGTGGACAGGGGGAACAGGTACGCAGTATTTT
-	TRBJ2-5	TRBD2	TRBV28	CASSPILRAGGSETQYF	TGTGCCAGCAGTCCCATCTTACGAGCGGGGGGATCAGAGACCCAGTACTTC
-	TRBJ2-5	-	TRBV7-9	CSSSPGWETQYF	TGTTCCAGCAGCCCTGGCTGGGAGACCCAGTACTTC
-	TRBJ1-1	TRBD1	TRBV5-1	CASSSIRDREAFF	TGCGCCAGCAGCTCTATTCGGGACAGGGAAGCTTTCTTT
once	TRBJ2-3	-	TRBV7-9	CASSHTDTQYF	TGTGCCAGCAGCCACACAGATACGCAGTATTTT